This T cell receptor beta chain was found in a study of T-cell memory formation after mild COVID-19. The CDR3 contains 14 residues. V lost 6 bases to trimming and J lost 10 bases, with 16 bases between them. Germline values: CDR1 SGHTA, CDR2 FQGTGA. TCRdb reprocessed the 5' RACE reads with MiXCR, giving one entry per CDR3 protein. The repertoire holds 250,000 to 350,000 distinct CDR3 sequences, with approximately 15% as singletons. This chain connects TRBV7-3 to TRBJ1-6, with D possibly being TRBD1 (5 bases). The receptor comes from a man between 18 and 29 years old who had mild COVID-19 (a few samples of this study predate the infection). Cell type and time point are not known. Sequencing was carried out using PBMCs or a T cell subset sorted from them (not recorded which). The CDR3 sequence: CASSPVPGGSPLHF. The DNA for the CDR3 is TGTGCCAGCAGTCCTGTACCCGGGGGATCACCCCTCCACTTT.